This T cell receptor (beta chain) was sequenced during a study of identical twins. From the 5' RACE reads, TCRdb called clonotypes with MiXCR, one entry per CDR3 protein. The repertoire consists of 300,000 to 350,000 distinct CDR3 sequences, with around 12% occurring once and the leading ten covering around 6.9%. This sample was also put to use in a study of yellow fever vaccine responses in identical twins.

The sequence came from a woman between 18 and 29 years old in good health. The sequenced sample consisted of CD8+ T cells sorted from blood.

CDR3: CASRPILAGGPNTGELFF. The CDR3 DNA reads TGTGCCAGCAGGCCAATTCTAGCGGGGGGGCCGAACACCGGGGAGCTGTTTTTT. The rearrangement uses TRBV4-2 and TRBJ2-2, with TRBD2 identical over 12 bases. There are 18 residues in the CDR3. V trimming: 6 bases; J trimming: 0 bases; junction bases outside the gene matches: 8. Germline V CDR1 and CDR2: LGHNA, YNFKEQ.